The 9 T cell receptor beta chains in this list originate from one sample, sequenced in a study of naive and memory T cell subsets. These receptors are not linked to any known antigen. Two oligonucleotides, mixed equimolar, formed the beta constant-region primer covering TRBC1 and TRBC2. The ligated cDNA underwent four PCR rounds using SP2 and nested alpha and beta constant-region primers. A single record per CDR3 protein comes from TCRdb applying MiXCR to the UMI-ligation and nested PCR reads. In the table there are around 140,000 distinct CDR3 sequences, approximately 18% of which are singletons. Findings of the study overall: Especially in CD8 cells, naive repertoires contained a few larger clonotypes, possibly CD45RA-re-expressing memory cells.

The sequencing input was naive CD8+ T cells from blood. Receptors originate from a human donor in good health.

The table lists this clonotype with many counts. The chain links TRBV29-1 to TRBJ2-1; TRBD2 might be the D (6 bases). The V end was cut by 6 bases, the J end by 3 bases, with 15 bases between. Per germline, CDR1 SQVTM and CDR2 ANQGSEA. This CDR3 has 14 amino acids. CDR3 residues: CSVPGTLGYNEQFF. The CDR3 DNA is TGCAGCGTCCCCGGGACTCTGGGCTACAATGAGCAGTTCTTC.

This clonotype has a handful of counts. This sequence joins TRBV7-9 and TRBJ2-7; no definite D call. Germline CDR1 and CDR2: SEHNR and FQNEAQ (reference sequence). With 1 base removed from V and 0 bases from J, the gap between germline ends came to 10 bases. This CDR3 is 15 amino acids long. CDR3 DNA: TGTGCCAGCAGCTTAGGCTCAAGGAGCTCCTACGAGCAGTACTTC. It specifies CASSLGSRSSYEQYF.

The V call is TRBV6-2 or TRBV6-3, the J call TRBJ2-2; D remains unclear. This CDR3 is built from 15 residues. V lost 7 bases to trimming and J lost 0 bases, with 12 bases between them. In germline, CDR1 is MNHEY, CDR2 SVGEGT. The CDR3 nucleotides are TGTGCCAGCACTCCATGGACGTCGAACACCGGGGAGCTGTTTTTT. It specifies CASTPWTSNTGELFF.

The V and J genes are TRBV5-4 and TRBJ2-1, with D unclear. In germline, CDR1 is SGHNT, CDR2 YYREEE (reference sequence). V was trimmed by 4 bases and J by 7 bases, leaving 9 bases between them. The CDR3 covers 12 residues. CDR3 bases: TGTGCCAGCAGCCCGGACGGTAATGAGCAGTTCTTC. Protein sequence: CASSPDGNEQFF.

The chain combines TRBV5-5 with TRBJ2-7, with D possibly matching TRBD2 (6 bases). V was clipped by 0 bases and J by 0 bases, with 10 bases between them. From germline, CDR1 is SGHKS and CDR2 YYEKEE (reference sequence). The CDR3 is made up of 15 amino acids. Written as DNA, the CDR3 is TGTGCCAGCAGCTTGGTGCCGGGGGACTCCTACGAGCAGTACTTC. Encoded protein: CASSLVPGDSYEQYF.

The chain has TRBV29-1 and TRBJ2-2, with 10 positions matching TRBD2. Losses at the gene ends were 6 bases for V and 1 base for J; bases not matched to a gene: 11. The CDR3 has 17 amino acids. Per the germline V gene, CDR1 is SQVTM and CDR2 is ANQGSEA. The CDR3 bases are TGCAGCGTCCGAAGGGGAACTAGCGGGGTGAACACCGGGGAGCTGTTTTTT. Translation gives CSVRRGTSGVNTGELFF.

This clonotype was detected ten times or more. This chain uses TRBV7-9 with TRBJ1-1; D gene unclear. The CDR3 runs to 12 residues. Per the germline V gene, CDR1 is SEHNR and CDR2 is FQNEAQ (reference sequence). V lost 5 bases, J lost 4 bases, and 8 bases lay in between. CDR3 nucleotide sequence: TGTGCCAGCAGCCCCTATCGCACTGAAGCTTTCTTT. The encoded protein is CASSPYRTEAFF.

This clonotype has a count of ten or more. The chain has TRBV19 and TRBJ2-1; TRBD2 is a possible D gene (5 bases). The V end was cut by 2 bases, the J end by 6 bases, with 11 bases between. The germline V gene has CDR1 LNHDA and CDR2 SQIVND (reference sequence). The CDR3 runs 14 residues. This chain's CDR3 is CASSIISARNEQFF. The CDR3 coding sequence is TGTGCCAGTAGTATAATTAGCGCCCGCAATGAGCAGTTCTTC.

This clonotype was seen a single time. This chain links TRBV7-3 with TRBJ2-3; 8 bases line up with TRBD1. After removal of 5 bases from V and 5 bases from J, the junction contained 6 bases not matched to a gene. The CDR3 extends over 14 amino acids. Germline CDR1 reads SGHTA; CDR2 reads FQGTGA. The CDR3 DNA sequence: TGTGCCAGCAGCCCGTTGGACAGGGAAGATACGCAGTATTTT. As protein: CASSPLDREDTQYF.